The 18 T cell receptor beta chains in this list originate from one sample, sequenced in a study of blood T cell repertoires in COVID-19. Sequencing used immunoSEQ multiplex PCR; TCRdb keeps in-frame clones, though not all of them. The sample carries 140,000 or so clones, approximately 85% recorded once. The sequencing sample was made of PBMCs or T cells enriched from blood (not recorded which). Receptor source: a woman between 50 and 59 years old with acute COVID-19.

The chain links TRBV27 to TRBJ2-7, with TRBD2 as a possible D gene (6 bases). With 6 bases removed from V and 7 bases from J, the gap between germline ends came to 25 bases. The CDR3 sequence is 16 residues long. From germline, CDR1 is MNHEY and CDR2 SMNVEV (reference sequence). This CDR3 is CASSAGSRGQMREQYF. The CDR3 DNA reads TGTGCCAGCAGCGCGGGGAGTCGCGGACAAATGAGGGAGCAGTACTTC.

J is TRBJ1-5 and V is TRBV6-5; no clear D gene. CDR3 length: 13 residues. V was trimmed by 4 bases and J by 7 bases, leaving 11 bases between them. CDR1 and CDR2 from the germline V gene are MNHEY and SVGAGI. The CDR3 DNA is TGTGCCAGCAGTTCTGACATTCGCCAGCCCCAGCATTTT. It is translated as CASSSDIRQPQHF.

The rearrangement uses TRBV7-9 and TRBJ2-2; 7 bases map to TRBD2. The germline CDR1 and CDR2 sequences are SEHNR and FQNEAQ (reference sequence). The CDR3 has 17 amino acids. Losses at the gene ends were 5 bases for V and 3 bases for J; bases not matched to a gene: 12. DNA of the CDR3: TGTGCCAGCAGCCCCACCTACGGGGGGAAGGACACCGGGGAGCTGTTTTTT. Its translation is CASSPTYGGKDTGELFF. Filled out from reference TRBV7-9 and TRBJ2-2, the complete variable domain reads DTGVSQNPRHKITKRGQNVTFRCDPISEHNRLYWYRQTLGQGPEFLTYFQNEAQLEKSRLLSDRFSAERPKGSFSTLEIQRTEQGDSAMYLCASSPTYGGKDTGELFFGEGSRLTVL.

The V and J genes are TRBV7-8 and TRBJ2-3; 7 nucleotides match TRBD2. Germline CDR1 SGHVS, CDR2 FQNEAQ. The CDR3 extends over 16 amino acids. The J segment lost 2 bases and the V segment lost 2 bases, leaving 7 bases of the junction unmatched. CDR3 in DNA: TGTGCCAGCAGCTTACTGGTAGCGGGCTACACAGATACGCAGTATTTT. The encoded protein is CASSLLVAGYTDTQYF.

The V call is TRBV6-5, the J call TRBJ2-1, with 12 bases aligning to TRBD2. Trimming at V came to 5 bases and at J to 9 bases, leaving 8 bases not matched to a gene. CDR3 size: 15 residues. From germline, CDR1 is MNHEY and CDR2 SVGAGI. The CDR3 protein is CASSPWTSGAGEQFF. CDR3 coding DNA: TGTGCCAGCAGTCCCTGGACTAGCGGGGCCGGTGAGCAGTTCTTC.

The chain joins TRBV5-6 to TRBJ1-5; D is undetermined. Trimming cost V 3 bases and J 3 bases, with 13 bases left between them. Germline-derived CDR1 and CDR2 are SGHDT and YYEEEE. The CDR3 has 15 amino acids. Here the CDR3 reads CASSSRGPVNQPQHF. CDR3 nucleotide sequence: TGTGCCAGCAGCTCCCGAGGGCCAGTCAATCAGCCCCAGCATTTT.

The rearrangement joins TRBV7-9 to TRBJ2-7; TRBD2 agrees at 11 bases. The CDR3 totals 16 residues. Trimming cost V 5 bases and J 4 bases; bases outside gene matches: 10. The germline CDR1 and CDR2 sequences are SEHNR and FQNEAQ (reference sequence). The CDR3 here is CASSAGLAGGRYEQYF. The CDR3 DNA reads TGTGCCAGCAGCGCCGGCCTAGCGGGAGGTCGGTACGAGCAGTACTTC.

The chain is built from TRBV6-4 and TRBJ1-6, with a possible D match to TRBD1 (6 bases). V lost 1 base and J 7 bases, leaving 14 bases between the germline ends. The CDR3 is 16 residues long. The germline CDR1 and CDR2 sequences are MRHNA and SNTAGT. The CDR3 DNA sequence: TGTGCCAGCAGTGACTTGCCCGGGGGGGCCAATTCACCCCTCCACTTT. Encoded protein: CASSDLPGGANSPLHF.

The chain carries TRBV30 and TRBJ2-1; 10 bases are a match to TRBD1. The CDR3 covers 13 residues. Germline-derived CDR1 and CDR2 are GTSNPN and SVGIG (reference sequence). J was trimmed by 3 bases and V by 7 bases; bases with no gene match: 3. The CDR3 is CAFRDRGYNEQFF. CDR3 DNA: TGTGCCTTCCGGGACAGGGGCTACAATGAGCAGTTCTTC.

The rearrangement uses TRBV19 and TRBJ2-5; 12 bases agree with TRBD1. Germline CDR1 reads LNHDA; CDR2 reads SQIVND (reference sequence). The CDR3 is 16 residues long. Trimming cost V 0 bases and J 4 bases; bases outside gene matches: 3. As DNA, the CDR3 is TGTGCCAGTAGTATAGACCGGGACAGGGGGCGAGAGACCCAGTACTTC. Encoded protein: CASSIDRDRGRETQYF.

The rearrangement joins TRBV29-1 to TRBJ2-1, with 11 bases identical to TRBD1. V lost 7 bases, J lost 7 bases, and 12 bases stayed unmatched. Germline CDR1 reads SQVTM; CDR2 reads ANQGSEA. The CDR3 has 15 amino acids. DNA for the CDR3: TGCAGCGCTGGAATCCTGGACAGGGGGCTGAATGAGCAGTTCTTC. This encodes CSAGILDRGLNEQFF.

This rearrangement joins TRBV24-1 to TRBJ2-3; 7 positions agree with TRBD2. Germline V gene sequence: CDR1 KGHDR, CDR2 SFDVKD. There are 14 residues in the CDR3. V shed 6 bases, J shed 1 base, and the junction held 3 bases outside the gene matches. The CDR3 loop reads CATSSTSGTDTQYF. The CDR3 coding sequence is TGTGCCACCAGTTCCACTAGCGGCACAGATACGCAGTATTTT.

The chain couples TRBV21-1 to TRBJ1-1; the table calls TRBD1, which could not be checked here. TRBV21-1 is noted as a pseudogene. The CDR3 length is 14 residues. This CDR3 is CASSANGGGTEAFF. CDR3 bases: TGTGCCAGCAGCGCAAATGGGGGCGGCACTGAAGCTTTCTTT.

The CDR3 DNA follows: TGCGCCAGCAGCTTCGGGACACAGCATGGCACAGATACGCAGTATTTT. This encodes CASSFGTQHGTDTQYF. The rearrangement joins TRBV5-1 to TRBJ2-3; possible D gene TRBD1, 6 bases. The CDR3 contains 16 residues. CDR1 is SGHRS and CDR2 is YFSETQ in the germline V gene. The ends were cut back, 2 bases at V and 1 base at J, with 14 bases in the middle.

The V and J genes are TRBV12-5 and TRBJ2-3, with D hard to call. This CDR3 is 13 amino acids long. Germline V gene lookup returns CDR1 LGHNT and CDR2 FRNRAP. The ends were cut back, 0 bases at V and 6 bases at J, with 7 bases in the middle. This chain's CDR3 is CASGLVFSDTQYF. CDR3 bases: TGTGCTAGTGGTTTGGTATTTAGCGATACGCAGTATTTT.

The chain is built from TRBV19 and TRBJ1-2; D is uncertain. In germline, CDR1 is LNHDA, CDR2 SQIVND (reference sequence). CDR3 length equals 13 residues. Between the trimmed V and J ends, which lost 7 bases and 4 bases, there was a span of 13 bases. CDR3 region: CASNGQSSYGYTF. The DNA of the CDR3 is TGTGCCAGTAATGGTCAGTCAAGCTATGGCTACACCTTC.

The genes are TRBV28 and TRBJ2-7; 12 nucleotides line up with TRBD2. The CDR3 is 16 residues long. V shed 5 bases and J 1 base; nucleotides not matched to a gene: 6. Germline-derived CDR1 and CDR2 are MDHEN and SYDVKM. CDR3 DNA sequence: TGTGCCAGCAGTACACGGACTAGCGGGATTTCCTACGAGCAGTACTTC. This translates into CASSTRTSGISYEQYF. The whole variable domain, remainder taken from reference TRBV28 and TRBJ2-7, is DVKVTQSSRYLVKRTGEKVFLECVQDMDHENMFWYRQDPGLGLRLIYFSYDVKMKEKGDIPEGYSVSREKKERFSLILESASTNQTSMYLCASSTRTSGISYEQYFGPGTRLTVT.

The V and J genes are TRBV6-1 and TRBJ2-1; TRBD2 agrees at 11 bases. The trim removed 4 bases at V and 6 bases at J, leaving 11 bases unmatched. The CDR3 has 17 amino acids. Germline CDR1 is MNHNS and CDR2 is SASEGT. CDR3 loop: CASSGRLAGKGFNEQFF. The CDR3 DNA follows: TGTGCCAGCAGTGGCCGACTAGCGGGAAAAGGGTTCAATGAGCAGTTCTTC.